This T cell receptor beta chain was profiled in a study of blood T cell repertoires in COVID-19. The overall study: COVID-19 samples collected from the United States, Italy and Spain covered acute and convalescent phases. T cells, B-cell-depleted T cells, or PBMCs supplied cDNA or gDNA.

In the original analysis: Researchers report that nucleated cell counts were estimated from reference gene primer amplification. The protocol was immunoSEQ multiplex PCR, while the TCRdb copy is restricted to in-frame clones and leaves out a portion. The V and J calls and the clone size are those of that table, but D and trimming were determined from the DNA. The profile shows 70,000 or so clones, 76% of them singletons. This sequence was found in a man between 60 and 75 years old with COVID-19, enrolled during active disease. The sample consisted of peripheral blood.

CDR3 residues: CASSPGTFGDTQYF. The CDR3 DNA follows: TGTGCCAGCAGTCCCGGGACTTTTGGAGATACGCAGTATTTT. V usage is TRBV6-5 and J usage is TRBJ2-3; weak D call: TRBD2 (6 bases). V was shortened by 5 bases and J by 5 bases, with 14 bases between the two germline ends. Germline V lookup: CDR1 MNHEY, CDR2 SVGAGI. This CDR3 has 14 amino acids.